The 31 T cell receptor beta chains reported below all come from one sample, sequenced in a study of T-cell reconstitution after alpha-beta-depleted transplantation in children. Unique molecular identifiers were incorporated during preparation of the TCRbeta library. TCRdb re-analysed the PCR reads in MiXCR, keeping a single row per CDR3 protein. The sample yields about 540,000 distinct CDR3 sequences, around 19% seen once. Sequencing used PBMCs from the stem cell graft donor, obtained from the stem cell graft. The receptors here all came from a human donor who donated a stem cell graft to a child with acute lymphoblastic leukemia.

The V call is TRBV20-1, the J call TRBJ1-5; 10 nucleotides agree with TRBD1. The germline CDR1 and CDR2 sequences are DFQATT and SNEGSKA (reference sequence). The CDR3 covers 14 residues. Trimming at V came to 1 base and at J to 8 bases, leaving 5 bases not matched to a gene. The CDR3: CSARGGTGAKPQHF. Written as DNA, the CDR3 is TGCAGTGCTAGAGGTGGGACAGGGGCGAAGCCCCAGCATTTT.

Only a few counts were recorded for this clonotype. V and J are TRBV9 and TRBJ2-3; 11 bases fit TRBD2. The CDR3 runs 18 residues. The V segment lost 0 bases and the J segment 1 base; nucleotides outside the gene matches: 7. Germline CDR1 is SGDLS and CDR2 is YYNGEE. The CDR3 sequence is CASSVGPSGLAGTDTQYF. The CDR3 DNA sequence: TGTGCCAGCAGCGTAGGTCCTTCGGGACTAGCGGGCACAGATACGCAGTATTTT.

This chain connects TRBV7-6 to TRBJ2-1; D unresolved. There are 15 residues in the CDR3. V dropped 6 bases and J dropped 0 bases, with 12 bases sitting between them. CDR1 is SGHVS and CDR2 is FNYEAQ in the germline V gene. For the CDR3, the DNA is TGTGCCAGCAGTCCTCCAGATTTCTCCTACAATGAGCAGTTCTTC. It specifies CASSPPDFSYNEQFF.

This clonotype was seen a few times. J is TRBJ2-7 and V is TRBV29-1; D is perhaps TRBD1 or TRBD2 (7 bases each). This CDR3 is 14 amino acids long. Germline V gene data show CDR1 as SQVTM and CDR2 as ANQGSEA. The V end was cut by 4 bases, the J end by 2 bases, with 15 bases between. The CDR3 loop reads CSVGPRGRAYEQYF. DNA of the CDR3: TGCAGCGTTGGACCCAGGGGGAGGGCCTACGAGCAGTACTTC.

V and J are TRBV5-1 and TRBJ2-7; D unresolved. With 5 bases removed from V and 3 bases from J, the gap between germline ends came to 9 bases. From germline, CDR1 is SGHRS and CDR2 YFSETQ. The CDR3 is 12 amino acids. CDR3 sequence (DNA): TGCGCCAGCAGTGGCGACCACTACGAGCAGTACTTC. Translation: CASSGDHYEQYF.

The chain uses TRBV5-5 and TRBJ2-1; 8 positions match TRBD1. The CDR3 consists of 17 residues. CDR1 is SGHKS, CDR2 YYEKEE, per germline (reference sequence). The ends lost 0 bases at V and 7 bases at J; junction bases unmatched: 12. The CDR3 loop is CASSLGQGPIRTNEQFF. For the CDR3, the DNA is TGTGCCAGCAGCTTGGGACAGGGGCCCATTAGGACTAATGAGCAGTTCTTC.

The sample holds a few counts of this clonotype. The chain uses TRBV12-3 or TRBV12-4 and TRBJ2-3; D is perhaps TRBD1 or TRBD2 (5 bases each). Trimming left V 3 bases short and J 2 bases short, with 12 bases between. The CDR3 spans 15 residues. CDR3 in DNA: TGTGCCAGCAGTTTGGGGGTTGGCGTCACAGATACGCAGTATTTT. It is translated as CASSLGVGVTDTQYF.

The chain employs TRBV6-1 and TRBJ1-4; TRBD1 aligns across 7 bases. Germline values: CDR1 MNHNS, CDR2 SASEGT. The CDR3 consists of 14 residues. The V and J ends lost 2 bases and 7 bases, in that order; junction bases with no gene match: 4. CDR3 sequence (DNA): TGTGCCAGCAGTGAACAGGGGGAGGGTGAAAAACTGTTTTTT. It encodes CASSEQGEGEKLFF.

The chain employs TRBV7-8 and TRBJ2-1, with TRBD2 identical over 14 bases. The germline gives CDR1 SGHVS, CDR2 FQNEAQ. V was clipped by 4 bases and J by 4 bases; unmatched bases: 6. The CDR3 length is 17 residues. In DNA, the CDR3 is TGTGCCAGCAGCTCCCGACTAGCGGGAGGGGGATACAATGAGCAGTTCTTC. Translating it yields CASSSRLAGGGYNEQFF.

This clonotype was observed a handful of times. The chain combines TRBV10-3 with TRBJ2-7; tentative D call: TRBD2 (6 bases). V lost 8 bases to trimming and J lost 2 bases, with 16 bases between them. The V gene's germline CDR1 is ENHRY and CDR2 SYGVKD. The CDR3 extends over 14 amino acids. The CDR3 protein is CAISPQEGPYEQYF. The CDR3 DNA sequence: TGTGCCATCTCACCCCAGGAGGGCCCCTACGAGCAGTACTTC.

This clonotype has more than one count but fewer than ten. The chain couples TRBV5-4 to TRBJ2-1; weak D call: TRBD2 (6 bases). CDR3 length: 15 residues. Germline CDR1 reads SGHNT; CDR2 reads YYREEE (reference sequence). The V gene lost 4 bases and the J gene lost 3 bases, with 14 bases spanning the gap. The DNA of the CDR3 is TGTGCCAGCAGCCCACCTAGCGACCGCTACAATGAGCAGTTCTTC. Translation: CASSPPSDRYNEQFF.

This clonotype was recorded a few times. The chain couples TRBV15 to TRBJ2-7; 7 bases are a match to TRBD2. The CDR3 spans 20 residues. Germline V gives CDR1 LNHNV, CDR2 YYDKDF (reference sequence). With V trimmed by 0 bases and J by 2 bases, 19 bases remained unmatched. The CDR3 protein is CATSRDGQRGPEGRTYEQYF. For the CDR3, the DNA is TGTGCCACCAGCAGAGATGGCCAGCGGGGACCGGAGGGGAGAACCTACGAGCAGTACTTC.

The rearrangement links TRBV20-1 to TRBJ2-7, with unresolved D. Germline V gene data show CDR1 as DFQATT and CDR2 as SNEGSKA (reference sequence). The CDR3 is 13 residues long. Trimming left V 7 bases short and J 0 bases short, with 13 bases between. The DNA of the CDR3 is TGCAGTGTCCTAGGCCGCCGCTCCTACGAGCAGTACTTC. Translating gives CSVLGRRSYEQYF.

This clonotype turned up a few times. This chain links TRBV20-1 with TRBJ1-4; 8 nucleotides line up with TRBD1. With V trimmed by 4 bases and J by 4 bases, 5 bases remained unmatched. This CDR3 comprises 14 residues. Germline V gene lookup returns CDR1 DFQATT and CDR2 SNEGSKA (reference sequence). The CDR3 DNA reads TGCAGTGCTATGACAGGGGCCGGTAATGAAAAACTGTTTTTT. This encodes CSAMTGAGNEKLFF.

The rearrangement links TRBV14 to TRBJ2-1, with 8 nucleotides matching TRBD1. In germline, CDR1 is SGHDN, CDR2 FVKESK. CDR3 length: 17 amino acids. Trimming cost V 0 bases and J 4 bases; bases outside gene matches: 8. CDR3 DNA sequence: TGTGCCAGCAGCCAAGATATAAGGACAGGGAGTTACAATGAGCAGTTCTTC. This codes for CASSQDIRTGSYNEQFF.

This chain uses TRBV3-1 with TRBJ1-5; D is perhaps TRBD1 (5 bases). Trimming removed 1 base from V and 7 bases from J, with 14 bases in between. The CDR3 has 15 amino acids. CDR1 and CDR2 from the germline V gene are LGHDT and YNNKEL (reference sequence). CDR3: CASSQVWGEGQPQHF. The CDR3, as DNA: TGTGCCAGCAGCCAAGTGTGGGGGGAAGGCCAGCCCCAGCATTTT.

This clonotype was detected a few times. V is TRBV7-6 and J is TRBJ2-2; 8 bases align to TRBD2. Germline CDR1 is SGHVS and CDR2 is FNYEAQ. The CDR3 runs 16 residues. The V and J ends lost 1 base and 1 base, in that order; junction bases with no gene match: 2. The CDR3 is CASSLEGLVNTGELFF. The CDR3, as DNA: TGTGCCAGCAGCTTAGAGGGACTAGTGAACACCGGGGAGCTGTTTTTT.

The chain uses TRBV7-3 and TRBJ2-1; 8 positions agree with TRBD2. The CDR3 covers 15 residues. V trimming: 5 bases; J trimming: 5 bases; junction bases outside the gene matches: 8. The V gene's germline CDR1 is SGHTA and CDR2 FQGTGA. The CDR3 here is CASSMLNSGDNEQFF. CDR3 nucleotide sequence: TGTGCCAGCAGCATGCTTAATAGCGGGGACAATGAGCAGTTCTTC. The complete variable domain, with remaining parts taken from reference TRBV7-3 and TRBJ2-1, reads GAGVSQTPSNKVTEKGKYVELRCDPISGHTALYWYRQSLGQGPEFLIYFQGTGAADDSGLPNDRFFAVRPEGSVSTLKIQRTERGDSAVYLCASSMLNSGDNEQFFGPGTRLTVL.

The chain couples TRBV10-2 to TRBJ2-1, with unresolved D. There are 13 residues in the CDR3. Trimming took off 3 bases at V and 4 bases at J, with 7 bases between the two ends. The germline gives CDR1 WSHSY, CDR2 SAAADI. CDR3: CASSDLPYNEQFF. CDR3 sequence (DNA): TGCGCCAGCAGTGACTTACCATACAATGAGCAGTTCTTC.

The chain carries TRBV29-1 and TRBJ2-1; 9 bases align to TRBD2. The CDR3 sequence is 15 residues long. Germline loops: CDR1 SQVTM, CDR2 ANQGSEA. Trimming cost V 7 bases and J 5 bases; bases outside gene matches: 12. DNA for the CDR3: TGCAGCGCCTGCTCGCCTAGCGGGATGGACAATGAGCAGTTCTTC. The encoded protein is CSACSPSGMDNEQFF.

This clonotype was found a few times. The gene calls are TRBV4-2 and TRBJ2-1; 12 positions agree with TRBD2. The CDR3 spans 17 residues. Germline loops: CDR1 LGHNA, CDR2 YNFKEQ. Germline trimming cut 4 bases from V and 1 base from J; bases unmatched to any gene: 5. CDR3 protein: CASSRGLAGRSYNEQFF. CDR3 in DNA: TGTGCCAGCAGCCGAGGACTAGCGGGACGATCCTACAATGAGCAGTTCTTC.

This clonotype was observed a handful of times. J is TRBJ2-7 and V is TRBV4-1; D is uncertain. Trimming shortened V by 0 bases and J by 4 bases, and 13 bases separated the two germline ends. In germline, CDR1 is MGHRA, CDR2 YSYEKL. This CDR3 is built from 15 residues. The CDR3: CASSQDDGLGYEQYF. In DNA, the CDR3 is TGCGCCAGCAGCCAAGATGATGGGTTAGGTTACGAGCAGTACTTC.

The rearrangement joins TRBV7-2 to TRBJ2-1; TRBD1 matches at 10 bases. After removal of 5 bases from V and 8 bases from J, the junction contained 12 bases not matched to a gene. CDR3 size: 16 residues. Per germline, CDR1 SGHTA and CDR2 FQGNSA. The CDR3: CASSSPRDRGVDEQFF. DNA of the CDR3: TGTGCCAGCAGCAGCCCCCGGGACAGGGGAGTCGATGAGCAGTTCTTC.

The J gene is TRBJ2-1, the V gene TRBV5-1; D not certain. Germline CDR1 SGHRS, CDR2 YFSETQ. This CDR3 has 15 residues. The V and J ends lost 4 bases and 2 bases respectively, with 13 bases between them. The CDR3 bases are TGCGCCAGCAGCCCAACTGGAGTTCCCTACAATGAGCAGTTCTTC. Translation gives CASSPTGVPYNEQFF.

This rearrangement joins TRBV11-2 to TRBJ2-7; D may be TRBD1 (7 bases). CDR3 length equals 14 residues. V dropped 1 base and J dropped 7 bases, with 14 bases sitting between them. CDR1 is SGHAT, CDR2 FQNNGV, per germline. The CDR3 DNA is TGTGCCAGCAGCTTAGTACAGGGGACTCGGGAGCAGTACTTC. Amino acids: CASSLVQGTREQYF.

The gene calls are TRBV7-9 and TRBJ2-5; the D is unclear. Trimming cost V 2 bases and J 1 base, with 8 bases left between them. The CDR3 covers 14 residues. Germline CDR1 and CDR2: SEHNR and FQNEAQ (reference sequence). CDR3 DNA sequence: TGTGCCAGCAGCTTACTCCAGGTCCAAGAGACCCAGTACTTC. As protein: CASSLLQVQETQYF.

This clonotype was detected a few times. The chain uses TRBV24-1 and TRBJ2-1, with 12 bases matching TRBD2. This CDR3 is built from 15 residues. J was trimmed by 8 bases and V by 3 bases; bases with no gene match: 4. In germline, CDR1 is KGHDR, CDR2 SFDVKD. The CDR3 loop is CATSDTTSGSYEQFF. The CDR3 coding sequence is TGTGCCACCAGTGATACGACTAGCGGGAGCTATGAGCAGTTCTTC.

The chain joins TRBV7-8 to TRBJ1-5; D is unclear. Germline V gene sequence: CDR1 SGHVS, CDR2 FQNEAQ. The V end lost 5 bases, the J end lost 2 bases, and 19 bases lay between the germline ends. The CDR3 contains 17 residues. CDR3 amino acids: CASSTDRWVLGNQPQHF. The CDR3 DNA follows: TGTGCCAGCAGCACAGACCGGTGGGTCTTGGGCAATCAGCCCCAGCATTTT. Complete variable domain (other parts from reference TRBV7-8 and TRBJ1-5): GAGVSQSPRYKVAKRGQDVALRCDPISGHVSLFWYQQALGQGPEFLTYFQNEAQLDKSGLPSDRFFAERPEGSVSTLKIQRTQQEDSAVYLCASSTDRWVLGNQPQHFGDGTRLSIL.

The chain combines TRBV29-1 with TRBJ2-7; 7 positions match TRBD2. J gave up 4 bases and V 4 bases, and 10 bases lay outside the gene matches. The V gene's germline CDR1 is SQVTM and CDR2 ANQGSEA. The CDR3 runs 14 residues. CDR3 protein: CSVGYSGPYYEQYF. As DNA, the CDR3 is TGCAGCGTTGGCTATAGCGGGCCGTATTACGAGCAGTACTTC.

V is TRBV24-1 and J is TRBJ2-1; 8 bases are a match to TRBD2. CDR3 length equals 14 residues. CDR1 is KGHDR, CDR2 SFDVKD, per germline. The V segment lost 4 bases and the J segment 8 bases; nucleotides outside the gene matches: 6. The CDR3 loop is CATSDATSVDEQFF. CDR3 bases: TGTGCCACCAGTGACGCGACTAGCGTCGATGAGCAGTTCTTC.

The CDR3 reads CASSSEEGSDTQYF. The CDR3 nucleotides read TGTGCCAGCAGCTCGGAAGAGGGATCAGATACGCAGTATTTT. The chain recombines TRBV7-3 with TRBJ2-3; D is perhaps TRBD2 (5 bases). The CDR3 spans 14 residues. Germline-derived CDR1 and CDR2 are SGHTA and FQGTGA. Trimming pared 4 bases from V and 4 bases from J, leaving 12 bases between. The variable domain in full, with the rest retrieved from reference TRBV7-3 and TRBJ2-3, is GAGVSQTPSNKVTEKGKYVELRCDPISGHTALYWYRQSLGQGPEFLIYFQGTGAADDSGLPNDRFFAVRPEGSVSTLKIQRTERGDSAVYLCASSSEEGSDTQYFGPGTRLTVL.